This TCR beta chain was sequenced for a study of blood T cell repertoires in COVID-19 (dated by TCRdb to 2019 to 2021). Regarding the research as a whole: Samples from collaborators originated in the United States, Italy and Spain and spanned both the acute and convalescent phases of COVID-19. The prospective study material was composed of cDNA or gDNA derived from T cells, B-cell-depleted T cells, or PBMCs. Deeply sampled blood TCRbeta repertoires from subjects exposed to, actively infected with, or recovered from COVID-19 were included in the dataset. A freely available public database, intended as a resource for researchers studying the immune response to SARS-CoV-2, is where the repertoires were released. The samples were drawn from the first 160 participants of the ongoing ImmuneRACE study and from over 950 subjects provided by 6 global collaborators. Nearly every sample came with metadata listing a de-identified subject ID, COVID-19 status, age in years and sex. HLA class I and class II types, where available, came from metadata supplied by the sample provider rather than from assay-based typing.

Paper-wide results and their limitations: The quantity of clinical and demographic metadata differed by source and by participant and was supplied without curation.

The immunoSEQ Assay, a bias-controlled multiplex PCR, was used to amplify TCRbeta CDR3 regions from genomic DNA. Regarding the original processing steps: Nucleated cell counts per sample were estimated from amplification of reference gene primers within the assay. To quantify the absolute abundance of each unique TCRbeta CDR3 rearrangement, sequence reads were collapsed and filtered. For each sample, productive Simpson clonality was calculated by taking the square root of Simpson's diversity index across productive rearrangements. This immuneACCESS table, as held by TCRdb, lists in-frame sequences with V and J called but not all clones. Of the missing ones, under half trace to an unresolved V gene in checked studies; the others have no known cause. The DNA gave D and trimming, while V, J and clone size come from that table. The sample has around 56,000 clones on record, roughly 70% of them singletons. Of the sample, around 14% is held by the ten largest clones.

Each collaborating institution followed its own protocols to collect whole blood in K2EDTA tubes. For TCRbeta analysis, collaborator samples were shipped as frozen whole blood, as isolated PBMCs, or as DNA extracted from either sample type. Turning to this clone: Which antigen it targets is not known. Base quality data are lacking; no much larger clone is found one base away.

Sequenced: peripheral blood. The TCR was taken from a woman aged 70-85 years with acute or convalescent COVID-19.

This receptor carries the CDR3 CASSLGLSNTEAFF. Here is the DNA: TGTGCCAGCAGCTTAGGTCTCTCTAACACTGAAGCTTTCTTT. Rearrangement joined TRBV7-8 to TRBJ1-1; the D gene lacks a confident call. Measured from the cysteine to the phenylalanine, the CDR3 is 14 residues long. Only the CDR3 DNA is retained, 42 bases long and in frame from the first base. Trimming costs V 1 base and J 2 bases, and their ends lie 8 bases apart. The germline V gene supplies CDR1 SGHVS and CDR2 FQNEAQ.